This passage covers 28 T cell receptor beta chains from one sample sequenced in a study of T cells in women clearing cervical HPV infection. Generated by immunoSEQ multiplex PCR, the TCRdb table keeps only in-frame clones and is missing some. The sample holds more than 9,500 clones. The sequenced sample consisted of blood buffy coat. The receptor source for this set is a woman between 18 and 69 years old with a cervical HPV16 infection that either progressed to CIN3+ or cleared (not recorded which).

Partial CDR3 DNA: TGCGCCAGCAGCTCGGGTCCCGGGACAGGGGAAACG. Its protein product is CASSSGPGTGET. The whole CDR3 sequence is CASSSGPGTGETQYF. This chain connects TRBV5-1 to TRBJ2-3, with 10 bases fitting TRBD1. Sequencing ends 3 residues short of the CDR3 end; the germline J gene provides the rest. Germline CDR1 and CDR2: SGHRS and YFSETQ. This CDR3 has 15 residues.

A note on this clone: Read data end 3 residues before the CDR3 end; the end is taken from the germline J gene. This rearrangement joins TRBV5-4 to TRBJ2-3; tentative D call: TRBD1 (6 bases). The CDR3 covers 15 residues. Germline-derived CDR1 and CDR2 are SGHNT and YYREEE (reference sequence). V was clipped by 4 bases and J by 0 bases, with 12 bases between them. The part of the CDR3 DNA that was read is TGTGCCAGCAGCGCCGGGACACTTAGCACAGATACG. It codes for CASSAGTLSTDT. The whole CDR3 sequence is CASSAGTLSTDTQYF.

With respect to this clone: The CDR3 extends 3 residues past the end of the read, so its final part is completed from the germline J gene. The chain links TRBV30 to TRBJ2-1, with 9 nucleotides matching TRBD1. The CDR3 extends over 15 amino acids. After removal of 3 bases from V and 4 bases from J, the junction contained 7 bases not matched to a gene. Germline CDR1 GTSNPN, CDR2 SVGIG (reference sequence). CDR3 sequence reads: CAWREGTGTYNEQFF. The sequenced part of the CDR3 DNA is TGTGCCTGGAGAGAAGGGACAGGGACATACAATGAG.

About this clone itself: The CDR3 end lies 3 residues beyond the end of the read and is filled in from the germline J gene. The V gene is TRBV2, the J gene TRBJ2-7, with 13 bases matching TRBD2. The CDR3 covers 15 residues. Germline V lookup: CDR1 SNHLY, CDR2 FYNNEI. J lost 3 bases, V lost 7 bases, and 6 bases had no gene match. CDR3 loop: CASTRLAGGLYEQYF. The sequenced CDR3 bases are TGTGCCAGCACACGACTAGCGGGGGGCCTCTACGAG.

The CDR3 bases that were read are TGTGCCAGCTCAGGCGGCAGGGCTGGGGCCAACGTC. Translating it yields CASSGGRAGANV. The entire CDR3 sequence reads CASSGGRAGANVLTF. The chain links TRBV18 to TRBJ2-6, with D perhaps TRBD1 (5 bases). The CDR3 is cut off 3 residues early in the read; its end comes from the germline J gene. Germline V gene lookup returns CDR1 KGHSH and CDR2 LQKENI. V gave up 5 bases and J gave up 2 bases, with 10 bases separating them. The CDR3 is made up of 15 amino acids. Full variable domain (rest looked up from reference TRBV18 and TRBJ2-6): NAGVMQNPRHLVRRRGQEARLRCSPMKGHSHVYWYRQLPEEGLKFMVYLQKENIIDESGMPKERFSAEFPKEGPSILRIQQVVRGDSAAYFCASSGGRAGANVLTFGAGSRLTVL.

A word on this clone: The read stops 3 residues short of the end of the CDR3; the missing end is completed from the germline J gene. The chain combines TRBV5-1 with TRBJ2-1, with 13 nucleotides matching TRBD2. Germline assignment: CDR1 SGHRS and CDR2 YFSETQ. The CDR3 covers 15 residues. J gave up 7 bases and V 7 bases, and 8 bases lay outside the gene matches. Here the CDR3 reads CASCPGLAGVNEQFF. The part of the CDR3 DNA that was read is TGCGCCAGCTGCCCCGGACTAGCGGGGGTTAATGAG.

In terms of frequency, this clone is medium-sized (0.01 to 0.1%). Its ends do not fully match the called genes, so a read error is possible. With the read ending 3 residues before the CDR3 end, the germline J gene is used to fill in that end. V and J are TRBV20-1 and TRBJ2-2, with 9 bases fitting TRBD1. CDR3 length: 15 amino acids. The germline gives CDR1 DFQATT, CDR2 SNEGSKA (reference sequence). CDR3 DNA, as far as it was read: TGCAGTGCCGCCGGCGGACAGGGGAACTCCGGGGAG. It yields the protein CSAAGGQGNSGE. The full CDR3 reads CSAAGGQGNSGELFF.

Turning to this clone: The read falls 3 residues short of the CDR3 end, and the missing part is taken from the germline J gene. The rearrangement joins TRBV19 to TRBJ2-7, with 7 bases that match TRBD1. Trimming cost V 2 bases and J 3 bases; bases outside gene matches: 4. CDR1 and CDR2 from the germline V gene are LNHDA and SQIVND (reference sequence). This CDR3 comprises 14 residues. CDR3 sequence: CASSITGARYEQYF. CDR3 DNA (partial): TGTGCCAGTAGTATAACAGGGGCGCGCTACGAG.

On this clone itself: The CDR3 goes on 3 residues after the read ends, and that part is filled in from the germline J gene. This chain uses TRBV6-2 or TRBV6-3 with TRBJ2-3; D remains unclear. This CDR3 region has 15 residues. Germline values: CDR1 MNHEY, CDR2 SVGEGT. CDR3 protein: CASSFYWASNQPQYF. CDR3 DNA, as far as it was read: TGTGCCAGCAGTTTTTATTGGGCAAGTAATCAGCCG.

This clone shows up as medium-sized (0.01 to 0.1%) by frequency. Coverage ceases 3 residues before the CDR3 finishes, and the germline J gene fills in the end. This chain connects TRBV18 to TRBJ2-4, with TRBD1 matching 9 bases. The germline CDR1 and CDR2 sequences are KGHSH and LQKENI. The V gene end was trimmed by 2 bases and the J gene end by 9 bases; junction bases not matched to a gene: 11. CDR3 length: 16 residues. The covered CDR3 bases are TGTGCCAGCTCACCATCTAGGGGACAGGGCCTGGGCATT. This translates into CASSPSRGQGLGI. The entire CDR3 protein is CASSPSRGQGLGIQYF.

Comment on this clone: The DNA ends 3 residues before the CDR3 does, and the rest of the CDR3 is filled in from the germline J gene. V and J are TRBV30 and TRBJ2-5; perhaps TRBD2 as D (5 bases). The germline CDR1 and CDR2 sequences are GTSNPN and SVGIG (reference sequence). CDR3 length equals 13 residues. The V and J ends lost 2 bases and 2 bases respectively, with 9 bases between them. Partial CDR3 DNA: TGTGCCTGGAGTCTTAGCGCGCAAGAGACC. The encoded protein is CAWSLSAQET. The CDR3 in full is CAWSLSAQETQYF.

Turning to this clone: The sequenced fragment ends 3 residues before the CDR3 boundary, so the rest is inferred from the germline J gene. This chain uses TRBV20-1 with TRBJ1-5; 7 nucleotides align to TRBD1. Trimming at V came to 5 bases and at J to 3 bases, leaving 7 bases not matched to a gene. Germline V gene data show CDR1 as DFQATT and CDR2 as SNEGSKA (reference sequence). The CDR3 is 14 amino acids. The CDR3 DNA, read in part, is TGCAGTGCTCCCCTGGGACAGATCAATCAGCCC. The encoded protein is CSAPLGQINQP. The entire CDR3 sequence reads CSAPLGQINQPQHF.

About this clone itself: Read sequence stops 3 residues before the CDR3 end, and the germline J gene provides the missing end. J is TRBJ1-1 and V is TRBV2; D might be TRBD1 (5 bases). The ends were cut back, 5 bases at V and 3 bases at J, with 16 bases in the middle. CDR1 is SNHLY, CDR2 FYNNEI, per germline. This CDR3 has 15 residues. This CDR3 reads CASSWDFAVDTEAFF. CDR3 DNA, as far as it was read: TGTGCCAGCAGTTGGGACTTCGCCGTAGACACTGAA.

CDR3 loop: CASSLEQGAGGYTF. CDR3 DNA, as far as it was read: TGCGCCAGCAGCTTGGAACAGGGGGCGGGTGGC. The chain recombines TRBV5-1 with TRBJ1-2, with TRBD1 matching over 9 bases. The observed sequence ends 3 residues before the CDR3 terminus, with the missing tail filled in from the germline J gene. The CDR3 covers 14 residues. V was pared by 0 bases and J by 7 bases, with 4 bases of the junction left unmatched. Germline V gene data show CDR1 as SGHRS and CDR2 as YFSETQ.

On this clone: The read ends 3 residues shy of where the CDR3 ends; the end is completed using the germline J gene. The chain combines TRBV7-9 with TRBJ2-7, with D perhaps TRBD1 (5 bases). With 1 base removed from V and 4 bases from J, the gap between germline ends came to 11 bases. This CDR3 is built from 14 residues. Germline values: CDR1 SEHNR, CDR2 FQNEAQ (reference sequence). The CDR3 here is CASSLGAGYYEQYF. The sequenced part of the CDR3 DNA is TGTGCCAGCAGCTTAGGGGCAGGGTATTACGAG. The variable domain in full, with the rest retrieved from reference TRBV7-9 and TRBJ2-7, is DTGVSQNPRHKITKRGQNVTFRCDPISEHNRLYWYRQTLGQGPEFLTYFQNEAQLEKSRLLSDRFSAERPKGSFSTLEIQRTEQGDSAMYLCASSLGAGYYEQYFGPGTRLTVT.

In terms of frequency, this clone is medium-sized. The read ends 3 residues early relative to the CDR3; the germline J gene fills the gap. The chain links TRBV2 to TRBJ2-1, with 7 bases lining up with TRBD1. V shed 7 bases, J shed 2 bases, and the junction held 8 bases outside the gene matches. This CDR3 spans 15 amino acids. Germline loops: CDR1 SNHLY, CDR2 FYNNEI. The CDR3 region is CASNPGTATYNEQFF. The part of the CDR3 DNA that was read is TGTGCCAGCAACCCAGGGACAGCTACCTACAATGAG.

About this clone itself: Read coverage stops 3 residues before the CDR3 terminus; the germline J gene supplies the remainder. The rearrangement joins TRBV10-3 to TRBJ2-5; 8 bases line up with TRBD1. CDR3 size: 16 residues. J lost 5 bases, V lost 6 bases, and 14 bases had no gene match. Germline lookup yields CDR1 ENHRY and CDR2 SYGVKD. The CDR3 protein is CAIRGGQEGMMETQYF. CDR3 bases read: TGTGCCATCAGGGGGGGACAGGAAGGGATGATGGAGACC.

On this clone itself: Coverage ceases 3 residues before the CDR3 finishes, and the germline J gene fills in the end. The chain recombines TRBV7-9 with TRBJ1-1; possibly TRBD1 for D (5 bases). Germline V CDR1 and CDR2: SEHNR, FQNEAQ (reference sequence). The CDR3 totals 12 residues. CDR3 sequence reads: CASSFSGEGAFF. Incomplete CDR3 DNA: TGTGCCAGCAGCTTTTCGGGGGAAGGA.

Regarding this clone: The read stops 3 residues short of the end of the CDR3; the missing end is completed from the germline J gene. V usage is TRBV5-1 and J usage is TRBJ1-1, with unresolved D. Trimming pared 2 bases from V and 5 bases from J, leaving 10 bases between. Germline V gene sequence: CDR1 SGHRS, CDR2 YFSETQ. This CDR3 is built from 13 residues. The CDR3 bases that were read are TGCGCCAGCAGCTTCCACGCGGGAACTGAA. This sequence encodes CASSFHAGTE. The full CDR3 reads CASSFHAGTEAFF.

By frequency, this clone is medium-sized. The sequence runs out 3 residues before the end of the CDR3; the remainder is reconstructed from the germline J gene. The chain joins TRBV6-2 or TRBV6-3 to TRBJ1-5, with no clear D. CDR3 length: 14 amino acids. Trimming cost V 4 bases and J 9 bases, with 16 bases left between them. Germline V gene sequence: CDR1 MNHEY, CDR2 SVGEGT. CDR3 sequence: CASSSDGYVRPQHF. The sequenced part of the CDR3 DNA is TGTGCCAGCAGTTCTGACGGGTATGTTCGGCCC.

Concerning this clone: Read sequence stops 3 residues before the CDR3 end, and the germline J gene provides the missing end. The chain combines TRBV19 with TRBJ2-5, with 7 bases lining up with TRBD1. Germline lookup yields CDR1 LNHDA and CDR2 SQIVND (reference sequence). CDR3 length: 13 amino acids. Losses at the gene ends were 5 bases for V and 7 bases for J; bases not matched to a gene: 7. The CDR3: CASSPGQLGTQYF. The sequenced CDR3 bases are TGTGCCAGTAGTCCGGGACAGTTGGGGACC.

A word on this clone: The sequenced fragment ends 3 residues before the CDR3 boundary, so the rest is inferred from the germline J gene. V is TRBV7-2 and J is TRBJ1-6, with D perhaps TRBD1 (5 bases). The CDR3 has 15 residues. V lost 4 bases, J lost 3 bases, and 10 bases lay in between. The germline gives CDR1 SGHTA, CDR2 FQGNSA. The CDR3 spells CASSSLGGYNSPLHF. CDR3 bases read: TGTGCCAGCAGCTCGTTGGGGGGCTATAATTCACCC.

For this clone: The missing CDR3 end, 3 residues past where the read stops, is filled in from the germline J gene. The chain has TRBV29-1 and TRBJ1-1; no firm D call. From germline, CDR1 is SQVTM and CDR2 ANQGSEA. Between the trimmed V and J ends, which lost 4 bases and 4 bases, there was a span of 13 bases. This CDR3 region has 13 residues. The covered CDR3 bases are TGCAGCGTTGGAGCCGGGGATCGCACTGAA. Protein: CSVGAGDRTE. The complete CDR3 reads CSVGAGDRTEAFF.

Partial CDR3 DNA: TGCGCCAGCAGCCCGACCGGGACAGGGAACCGTATGAATGAAAAA. The encoded protein is CASSPTGTGNRMNEK. The full-length CDR3 reads as CASSPTGTGNRMNEKLFF. This rearrangement joins TRBV4-1 to TRBJ1-4; 9 positions agree with TRBD1. The CDR3 goes on 3 residues after the read ends, and that part is filled in from the germline J gene. V shed 4 bases and J 5 bases; nucleotides not matched to a gene: 14. Looked up from germline, CDR1 is MGHRA and CDR2 is YSYEKL. The CDR3 spans 18 residues.

Of note for this clone: The read ends 3 residues shy of where the CDR3 ends; the end is completed using the germline J gene. The genes are TRBV7-6 and TRBJ2-5, with D possibly matching TRBD1 (6 bases). Germline-derived CDR1 and CDR2 are SGHVS and FNYEAQ. V lost 1 base, J lost 2 bases, and 11 bases lay in between. The CDR3 totals 15 residues. The CDR3 reads CASSLGLGGQETQYF. CDR3 bases read: TGTGCCAGCAGCTTAGGCCTAGGGGGTCAAGAGACC.

A remark on this clone: The read halts 3 residues ahead of the CDR3 end, with the missing end drawn from the germline J gene. The chain links TRBV20-1 to TRBJ2-3; 13 nucleotides line up with TRBD2. The CDR3 is 17 amino acids. Germline V gene lookup returns CDR1 DFQATT and CDR2 SNEGSKA (reference sequence). Trimming at V came to 0 bases and at J to 5 bases, leaving 8 bases not matched to a gene. The CDR3 loop reads CSARDQGLAGVGDTQYF. Incomplete CDR3 DNA: TGCAGTGCTAGAGATCAAGGACTAGCGGGGGTGGGAGATACG.

A note on this clone: The CDR3 end is not reached by the read, which stops 3 residues before it; the germline J gene fills it in. The genes are TRBV18 and TRBJ2-5; the D gene is possibly TRBD1 (5 bases). This CDR3 spans 16 amino acids. Germline V lookup: CDR1 KGHSH, CDR2 LQKENI. Trimming shortened V by 1 base and J by 1 base, and 13 bases separated the two germline ends. The CDR3 reads CASSPRGRGSQETQYF. The DNA read from the CDR3 is TGTGCCAGCTCACCACGGGGCCGAGGTAGCCAAGAGACC.

Comments on this clone: The sequenced fragment ends 3 residues before the CDR3 boundary, so the rest is inferred from the germline J gene. The chain recombines TRBV5-1 with TRBJ2-7, with D possibly being TRBD1 (6 bases). The CDR3 is 14 residues long. The V end was cut by 2 bases, the J end by 3 bases, with 12 bases between. Germline CDR1 and CDR2: SGHRS and YFSETQ. The covered CDR3 bases are TGCGCCAGCAGCTTAGACAGGCAGATCTACGAG. It yields the protein CASSLDRQIYE. The entire CDR3 reads CASSLDRQIYEQYF.